The present entry profiles one T cell receptor (beta chain) with its context. The table came from immunoSEQ multiplex PCR; TCRdb's copy has only in-frame clones and leaves some out. The table lists hundreds of thousands of clones, about 96% of them singletons. This sample stems from a study of shared clonotypes between healthy human individuals. Naive CD8 cells comprised CD45RO-negative, CCR7-positively selected cells, excluding terminally differentiated effector memory CD45RA+ cells. CDR3 length: 15 amino acids. V was clipped by 3 bases and J by 0 bases, with 12 bases between them. Looked up from germline, CDR1 is KGHSH and CDR2 is LQKENI.

The chain couples TRBV18 to TRBJ2-7, with D unclear. The material sequenced was naive CD8+ T cells sorted from blood. This TCR derives from a woman in her 30s in good health. Here the CDR3 DNA reads TGTGCCAGCTCACCGGGTACGGACCCCTCCTACGAGCAGTACTTC. Protein sequence: CASSPGTDPSYEQYF.